This entry describes one T cell receptor beta chain. Its antigen is as yet unknown. Germline CDR1 and CDR2: SGHTA and FQGNSA. The CDR3 is 14 amino acids. J gave up 3 bases and V 3 bases, and 3 bases lay outside the gene matches. The sample comes from a study of beta chain features in type 1 diabetes. Study conclusions and caveats: TCRB CDR3s from Type 1 diabetes patients were moderately but significantly shorter in all four CD4+ subsets. Type 1 diabetes patients had VDJ junctions that carried fewer insertions and more deletions.

Expressed TCRB transcripts got sequenced, as all isolated RNA was reverse transcribed. The method was immunoSEQ multiplex PCR; TCRdb's version includes in-frame clones alone and lacks a portion of them. Of 550,000 to 850,000 clones in the sample, about an eighth were seen once. This chain uses TRBV7-2 with TRBJ1-1, with 8 bases identical to TRBD1. The receptor was derived from a man between 18 and 35 years old with type 1 diabetes. Material for sequencing was naive CD4+ T cells from blood. Here the CDR3 DNA reads TGTGCCAGCAGCTTGCAGGGGGCGGACACTGAAGCTTTCTTT. It specifies CASSLQGADTEAFF.